Detailed here is one T cell receptor beta chain. Its antigen is as yet unknown. This sample was taken from a study of cytomegalovirus exposure and HLA in healthy donors. The overall study: In a previous analysis, 100 million to 140 million unique TCR beta sequences were found from 150 million to 200 million T cells.

PCR amplification relied on 60 Vbeta primers (plus 13 Jbeta primers). Sequencing used immunoSEQ multiplex PCR; TCRdb keeps in-frame clones, though not all of them. The sample gives more than 140,000 clones, roughly 79% of which show up once; 1.9% is in the top ten. Study observations and caveats: Most TCR beta V segments were productive about 90% or about 30% of the time in an earlier analysis. Another analysis was done later, and it associated roughly 15,000 TCR beta sequences with HLA alleles at 0.05 false discovery rate. Cytomegalovirus association was listed for around 170 TCR beta chains.

The CDR3 covers 16 residues. The J segment lost 0 bases and the V segment lost 4 bases, leaving 3 bases of the junction unmatched. From germline, CDR1 is SGDLS and CDR2 YYNGEE. Sequenced: PBMCs. The V call is TRBV9, the J call TRBJ2-1, with TRBD2 matching 11 bases. The sequence derives from a woman aged 40 to 55 in good health and CMV-seronegative. The CDR3 reads CASSLTSGSSYNEQFF. In DNA, the CDR3 is TGTGCCAGCAGCCTCACTAGCGGGAGCTCCTACAATGAGCAGTTCTTC.